This T cell receptor (beta chain) originates from a study of response to subunit inactivated influenza vaccine. There are 13 residues in the CDR3. The germline CDR1 and CDR2 sequences are DFQATT and SNEGSKA (reference sequence). V lost 1 base and J lost 8, with 12 bases in between. TCRdb independently ran MiXCR on the RT-PCR reads; one entry per CDR3 protein. Of 650,000 to 800,000 distinct CDR3 sequences in the sample, around a sixth were seen once. This clonotype was observed a few times. Sequencing used PBMCs from blood, obtained about 5 days after vaccination. This chain joins TRBV20-1 and TRBJ2-4; the D gene is possibly TRBD1 (6 bases). The clonotype comes from a man in his forties or fifties who received an inactivated influenza vaccine. For the CDR3, the DNA is TGCAGTGCTAGAGGGACAGAGGGCGACATTCAGTACTTC. Translation: CSARGTEGDIQYF.